What follows is one T cell receptor (beta chain) and its context. Germline loops: CDR1 SGHAT, CDR2 FQDESV (reference sequence). The CDR3 has 14 residues. V dropped 4 bases and J dropped 2 bases, with 12 bases sitting between them. The entry originates in a study of Ad26.COV2.S vaccination and SARS-CoV-2 variants. As for the study in general: Enrolled in COV1001, the donor was in the Ad26.COV2.S trial arm, which received the vaccine. Once or twice, 56 days apart, Ad26.COV2.S was delivered intramuscularly.

Assay used: immunoSEQ multiplex PCR; TCRdb lists only in-frame clones, some missing. The sample records some 390,000 clones, more than 85% being singletons. Treatment specified: over 15 received Ad26.COV2.S at low or high dose, single or two shots; several received placebo; per-sample allocation not given. Repertoires come from day 63 after the first vaccine or placebo injection. Here the sequenced sample was peripheral blood, taken in a trial of Ad26.COV2.S vaccine versus placebo. The sequence derives from a person between 18 and 65 years old who received the Ad26.COV2.S COVID-19 vaccine or a placebo. This chain uses TRBV11-1 with TRBJ2-7, with D perhaps matching TRBD1 or TRBD2 (5 bases each). CDR3 coding DNA: TGTGCCAGCAGCTCACGAGGGACCCCCTACGAGCAGTACTTC. Residues: CASSSRGTPYEQYF.